Below, one TCR beta chain is given with its context. This entry comes from a study of shared clonotypes between healthy human individuals. The donors were adults (healthy and HIV-negative) with no recent acute infections or vaccinations. The repertoire was sequenced with immunoSEQ multiplex PCR; TCRdb's copy has only in-frame clones and lacks some. Of some 530,000 clones listed, 65% to 85% are singletons. V shed 5 bases and J shed 1 base, with 6 bases lying between them. Germline assignment: CDR1 MNHEY and CDR2 SMNVEV (reference sequence). The length of the CDR3 is 13 residues. Material for sequencing was PBMCs. The source is a woman between 35 and 50 years old in good health. Some clones in this sample may be carry-over from other donors' samples. The genes are TRBV27 and TRBJ1-3; no clear D. The CDR3 DNA reads as TGTGCCAGCAGTCGGGTTTCTGGAAACACCATATATTTT. Its translation: CASSRVSGNTIYF.